These 18 T cell receptor beta chains came from one sample sequenced in a study of blood T cell repertoires in COVID-19 (dated by TCRdb to 2020 to 2021). The library was made by the immunoSEQ multiplex PCR assay. TCRdb holds this immuneACCESS table with in-frame rearrangements only. Some clones are missing; in checked studies, unresolved V genes explain under half, and the rest has no known cause. The sample profile shows approximately 280,000 clones; 82% of them were found once. The ten most abundant clones make up roughly 5.3% of the sample. The sequenced sample was PBMCs or T cells enriched from blood (not recorded which). These receptors all stem from a man in his forties who had been exposed to COVID-19.

This chain links TRBV7-2 with TRBJ2-1; D possibly corresponds to TRBD1 (5 bases). Trimming cost V 5 bases and J 6 bases, with 11 bases left between them. Germline V gene sequence: CDR1 SGHTA, CDR2 FQGNSA. This CDR3 comprises 13 residues. The CDR3 sequence is CASSRTGINEQFF. The CDR3 nucleotides read TGTGCCAGCAGCCGTACAGGTATCAATGAGCAGTTCTTC.

The chain combines TRBV6-2 or TRBV6-3 with TRBJ1-4; TRBD1 agrees at 11 bases. This CDR3 is built from 19 residues. V shed 6 bases and J 3 bases; nucleotides not matched to a gene: 15. The germline V gene encodes CDR1 MNHEY and CDR2 SVGEGT. The CDR3 DNA sequence: TGTGCCAGCAGCCTTCCTTTTCGGACAGGGGGCTTGGCTAATGAAAAACTGTTTTTT. Amino acid sequence: CASSLPFRTGGLANEKLFF.

The V call is TRBV7-9, the J call TRBJ1-5, with a weak D call TRBD1 (6 bases). This CDR3 is built from 14 residues. Trimming removed 3 bases from V and 3 bases from J, with 9 bases in between. The V gene's germline CDR1 is SEHNR and CDR2 FQNEAQ (reference sequence). CDR3 nucleotide sequence: TGTGCCAGCAGCTTGGGGGCAGACAATCAGCCCCAGCATTTT. Translated: CASSLGADNQPQHF.

This sequence joins TRBV6-5 and TRBJ2-1, with TRBD1 identical over 7 bases. With 4 bases clipped from V and 9 bases from J, the junction kept 9 bases outside the gene matches. This CDR3 contains 14 residues. Germline loops: CDR1 MNHEY, CDR2 SVGAGI. The DNA of the CDR3 is TGTGCCAGCAGTTTGGGACAGCCTTTAGGTGAGCAGTTCTTC. Its protein is CASSLGQPLGEQFF.

The chain is built from TRBV3-1 (or the pseudogene TRBV3-2) and TRBJ2-5; maybe TRBD2 (5 bases). The CDR3 extends over 15 amino acids. Trimming took off 1 base at V and 2 bases at J, with 11 bases between the two ends. Germline-derived CDR1 and CDR2 are LGHDT and YNNKEL (reference sequence). In nucleotides, the CDR3 is TGTGCCAGCAGCCAAGGCGGCACGGGGCAAGAGACCCAGTACTTC. Translating it yields CASSQGGTGQETQYF.

This clone was found a few times. The sample carries other DNA sequences with the same CDR3. The chain carries TRBV5-1 and TRBJ1-5, with 7 positions matching TRBD1. There are 14 residues in the CDR3. After removal of 0 bases from V and 5 bases from J, the junction contained 2 bases not matched to a gene. Per the germline V gene, CDR1 is SGHRS and CDR2 is YFSETQ. The CDR3 bases are TGCGCCAGCAGCTTGGGGCAGGGGGATCAGCCCCAGCATTTT. This gives the protein CASSLGQGDQPQHF.

The V gene is TRBV5-6, the J gene TRBJ2-7; D uncertain. The V gene's germline CDR1 is SGHDT and CDR2 YYEEEE. The CDR3 loop spans 14 amino acids. Trimming shortened V by 2 bases and J by 2 bases, and 11 bases separated the two germline ends. For the CDR3, the DNA is TGTGCCAGCAGCTTACCCGGAAGCGCCTACGAGCAGTACTTC. Encoded protein: CASSLPGSAYEQYF. The full variable domain, in which reference TRBV5-6 and TRBJ2-7 provide the parts outside the CDR3, is DAGVTQSPTHLIKTRGQQVTLRCSPKSGHDTVSWYQQALGQGPQFIFQYYEEEERQRGNFPDRFSGHQFPNYSSELNVNALLLGDSALYLCASSLPGSAYEQYFGPGTRLTVT.

The chain uses TRBV4-2 and TRBJ1-6; TRBD1 might be the D (6 bases). The V end was cut by 0 bases, the J end by 5 bases, with 17 bases between. The CDR3 covers 18 residues. Germline CDR1 is LGHNA and CDR2 is YNFKEQ. CDR3 in amino acids: CASSQDRARGGHNSPLHF. The CDR3 bases are TGTGCCAGCAGCCAAGATAGGGCTCGCGGGGGCCATAATTCACCCCTCCACTTT.

This chain joins TRBV7-8 and TRBJ1-3; 9 bases align to TRBD1. Unmatched junction bases numbered 18, after V lost 5 bases and J lost 1 base. The CDR3 spans 20 residues. Germline loops: CDR1 SGHVS, CDR2 FQNEAQ. The CDR3 bases are TGTGCCAGCAGCCAAGCGCGGACAGGGGCCTTACTATTGTCTGGAAACACCATATATTTT. It translates to CASSQARTGALLLSGNTIYF.

The rearrangement links TRBV24-1 to TRBJ2-7; 10 bases match TRBD1. V shed 3 bases, J shed 5 bases, and the junction held 6 bases outside the gene matches. The CDR3 has 15 residues. CDR1 and CDR2 from the germline V gene are KGHDR and SFDVKD. CDR3 amino acids: CATSDGGQGSHEQYF. Here the CDR3 DNA reads TGTGCCACCAGTGATGGGGGACAGGGGAGCCACGAGCAGTACTTC.

The chain combines TRBV6-5 with TRBJ1-5, with 8 bases lining up with TRBD1. Germline lookup yields CDR1 MNHEY and CDR2 SVGAGI. The CDR3 runs to 14 residues. The ends lost 8 bases at V and 2 bases at J; junction bases unmatched: 5. DNA of the CDR3: TGTGCCAGCGGACCACAGGGGGGCAATCAGCCCCAGCATTTT. Translated, it gives CASGPQGGNQPQHF.

This clone has a single count. The V gene is TRBV21-1, the J gene TRBJ2-3; the tabulated D call, TRBD2, remains unverified against the DNA. TRBV21-1 is termed a pseudogene. There are 13 residues in the CDR3. The CDR3: CASSPPRGDTQYF. CDR3 DNA sequence: TGTGCCAGCAGCCCACCCCGAGGAGATACGCAGTATTTT.

A single count supports this clone. The chain recombines TRBV29-1 with TRBJ2-2; TRBD2 aligns across 11 bases. Germline CDR1 SQVTM, CDR2 ANQGSEA. The ends lost 3 bases at V and 8 bases at J; junction bases unmatched: 2. The CDR3 sequence is 13 residues long. The CDR3 sequence is CSVDSGRGGELFF. The CDR3 nucleotides read TGCAGCGTTGATAGCGGGAGGGGTGGGGAGCTGTTTTTT.

This clone was recorded only once. This rearrangement joins TRBV19 to TRBJ1-5, with 11 bases aligning to TRBD1. The length of the CDR3 is 17 residues. The germline V gene encodes CDR1 LNHDA and CDR2 SQIVND (reference sequence). The J segment lost 0 bases and the V segment lost 3 bases, leaving 4 bases of the junction unmatched. DNA of the CDR3: TGTGCCAGTAGTATGGACAGGGGGCCGGGTAGCAATCAGCCCCAGCATTTT. Encoded protein: CASSMDRGPGSNQPQHF.

The chain has TRBV27 and TRBJ2-5; 8 nucleotides line up with TRBD1. CDR3 length: 14 amino acids. Germline-derived CDR1 and CDR2 are MNHEY and SMNVEV (reference sequence). Trimming took 6 bases from V and 3 from J; bases not matched to a gene: 6. CDR3 in amino acids: CASRSTGGKETQYF. DNA of the CDR3: TGTGCCAGCAGGTCCACAGGGGGGAAAGAGACCCAGTACTTC.

This chain links TRBV30 with TRBJ2-2; tentative D call: TRBD1 (5 bases). With 7 bases removed from V and 3 bases from J, the gap between germline ends came to 15 bases. The CDR3 has 14 amino acids. The V gene's germline CDR1 is GTSNPN and CDR2 SVGIG (reference sequence). CDR3 in amino acids: CASRTGTDTGELFF. CDR3 in DNA: TGTGCCTCACGAACAGGAACGGACACCGGGGAGCTGTTTTTT.

This chain joins TRBV18 and TRBJ2-3; D not resolved. Trimming took off 2 bases at V and 6 bases at J, with 9 bases between the two ends. Germline V lookup: CDR1 KGHSH, CDR2 LQKENI. The CDR3 sequence is 13 residues long. CDR3 sequence (DNA): TGTGCCAGCTCACCAATTACTCGGGATACGCAGTATTTT. Residues: CASSPITRDTQYF.

The chain is built from TRBV12-3 or TRBV12-4 and TRBJ1-2; 7 bases are shared with TRBD1. Germline trimming cut 7 bases from V and 7 bases from J; bases unmatched to any gene: 9. The CDR3 runs to 13 residues. In DNA, the CDR3 is TGTGCCAGCAACCACAGGGGAGGTTCTGGCTACACCTTC. As protein: CASNHRGGSGYTF.